Following are 19 T cell receptor beta chains from one sample sequenced in a study of OX40 agonist ivuxolimab in advanced cancers. Sequencing was performed with immunoSEQ multiplex PCR; in TCRdb, only in-frame clones are kept and a portion is missing. The sample consists of 65,000 to 75,000 clones, 85% of them appearing once. The specimen was CD4+ or CD8+ T cells sorted from blood, collected in a trial of the OX40 agonist ivuxolimab. These TCRs come from an adult with an advanced solid tumor such as melanoma, head and neck, liver or kidney cancer.

The chain links TRBV5-1 to TRBJ1-1; D gene uncertain. Trimming pared 0 bases from V and 1 base from J, leaving 7 bases between. The CDR3 runs 14 residues. CDR1 and CDR2 (germline): SGHRS, YFSETQ. As DNA, the CDR3 is TGCGCCAGCAGCTTGGCAGAAAAGAACACTGAAGCTTTCTTT. It is translated as CASSLAEKNTEAFF.

V usage is TRBV10-3 and J usage is TRBJ2-6; maybe TRBD2 (6 bases). CDR1 and CDR2 (germline): ENHRY, SYGVKD. V dropped 4 bases and J dropped 0 bases, with 10 bases sitting between them. There are 16 residues in the CDR3. In DNA, the CDR3 is TGTGCCATCAGTGTTCCCGGGAGCTCTGGGGCCAACGTCCTGACTTTC. Translation gives CAISVPGSSGANVLTF.

The chain links TRBV4-1 to TRBJ1-6; TRBD1 aligns across 7 bases. Germline CDR1 MGHRA, CDR2 YSYEKL. With 6 bases clipped from V and 8 bases from J, the junction kept 4 bases outside the gene matches. The CDR3 runs to 13 residues. DNA for the CDR3: TGCGCCAGCAGAAGGGGGCGCGATTCACCCCTCCACTTT. This encodes CASRRGRDSPLHF.

The genes are TRBV10-3 and TRBJ2-3; D unresolved. This CDR3 is 14 amino acids long. Germline V gene data show CDR1 as ENHRY and CDR2 as SYGVKD. V was shortened by 3 bases and J by 2 bases, with 9 bases between the two germline ends. DNA of the CDR3: TGTGCCATCAGTGACCTCCGCCTCACAGATACGCAGTATTTT. This gives the protein CAISDLRLTDTQYF.

The chain has TRBV7-9 and TRBJ1-3; no clear D. In germline, CDR1 is SEHNR, CDR2 FQNEAQ (reference sequence). Trimming removed 9 bases from V and 0 bases from J, with 6 bases in between. This CDR3 contains 12 residues. CDR3 residues: CAREGSGNTIYF. As DNA, the CDR3 is TGTGCCAGGGAGGGCTCTGGAAACACCATATATTTT. The entire variable domain, with the rest obtained from reference TRBV7-9 and TRBJ1-3, is as follows: DTGVSQNPRHKITKRGQNVTFRCDPISEHNRLYWYRQTLGQGPEFLTYFQNEAQLEKSRLLSDRFSAERPKGSFSTLEIQRTEQGDSAMYLCAREGSGNTIYFGEGSWLTVV.

The chain employs TRBV18 and TRBJ1-5; TRBD1 aligns across 7 bases. CDR3 size: 15 residues. From germline, CDR1 is KGHSH and CDR2 LQKENI. J lost 8 bases, V lost 3 bases, and 10 bases had no gene match. This CDR3 reads CASSPGDRVGEPQHF. CDR3 bases: TGTGCCAGCTCACCGGGAGACAGGGTGGGGGAGCCCCAGCATTTT.

The chain combines TRBV30 with TRBJ2-1, with 11 bases identical to TRBD2. The CDR3 length is 15 residues. Germline V gives CDR1 GTSNPN, CDR2 SVGIG (reference sequence). Losses at the gene ends were 2 bases for V and 5 bases for J; bases not matched to a gene: 5. The CDR3 is CAWSPNSGRDNEQFF. CDR3 DNA: TGTGCCTGGAGTCCAAATAGCGGGAGGGACAATGAGCAGTTCTTC.

V and J are TRBV7-2 and TRBJ1-2; D is ambiguous. V gave up 1 base and J gave up 8 bases, with 14 bases separating them. Germline V lookup: CDR1 SGHTA, CDR2 FQGNSA. The CDR3 loop spans 14 amino acids. The CDR3 region has the DNA TGTGCCAGCAGCTTAGATCAATGGGCTCGGGGCTACACCTTC. It yields the protein CASSLDQWARGYTF.

The chain carries TRBV30 and TRBJ1-4, with 8 nucleotides matching TRBD1. This CDR3 comprises 13 residues. With V trimmed by 3 bases and J by 8 bases, 5 bases remained unmatched. The germline V gene has CDR1 GTSNPN and CDR2 SVGIG (reference sequence). The CDR3 sequence is CAWSRGTGEKLFF. CDR3 coding DNA: TGTGCCTGGAGCCGAGGGACAGGCGAAAAACTGTTTTTT.

This sequence joins TRBV4-1 and TRBJ2-5, with a weak D call TRBD2 (5 bases). The CDR3 is 14 amino acids. The germline V gene encodes CDR1 MGHRA and CDR2 YSYEKL. The V end was cut by 6 bases, the J end by 2 bases, with 13 bases between. This chain's CDR3 is CASSQSSAQETQYF. CDR3 nucleotide sequence: TGCGCCAGCAGTCAAAGTAGCGCGCAAGAGACCCAGTACTTC.

This chain joins TRBV7-8 and TRBJ2-1, with D perhaps TRBD2 (5 bases). The V gene's germline CDR1 is SGHVS and CDR2 FQNEAQ. There are 13 residues in the CDR3. The V and J ends lost 8 bases and 3 bases respectively, with 11 bases between them. The CDR3 DNA is TGTGCCAGCTTAGAGGGCAGCTACAATGAGCAGTTCTTC. Translating gives CASLEGSYNEQFF.

This sequence joins TRBV18 and TRBJ1-2; D is unclear. Germline V gene data show CDR1 as KGHSH and CDR2 as LQKENI. The CDR3 totals 15 residues. V was clipped by 3 bases and J by 5 bases, with 16 bases between them. The DNA for the CDR3 is TGTGCCAGCTCACCGTCCCAGAATAGAGAGTATGGCTACACCTTC. It specifies CASSPSQNREYGYTF.

V is TRBV19 and J is TRBJ2-5; TRBD1 matches 7 bases. V lost 9 bases to trimming and J lost 5 bases; unmatched junction nucleotides: 9. The length of the CDR3 is 13 residues. Germline CDR1 LNHDA, CDR2 SQIVND (reference sequence). Here the CDR3 reads CASRQGLGETQYF. DNA for the CDR3: TGTGCCAGCAGACAGGGTCTGGGGGAGACCCAGTACTTC. Based on the CDR3 plus reference TRBV19 and TRBJ2-5, the full variable domain is DGGITQSPKYLFRKEGQNVTLSCEQNLNHDAMYWYRQDPGQGLRLIYYSQIVNDFQKGDIAEGYSVSREKKESFPLTVTSAQKNPTAFYLCASRQGLGETQYFGPGTRLLVL.

This sequence joins TRBV7-6 and TRBJ1-5, with D perhaps matching TRBD1 (6 bases). The germline V gene encodes CDR1 SGHVS and CDR2 FNYEAQ. The CDR3 is 16 residues long. Trimming stripped 1 base from V and 6 bases from J, with 16 bases between. The CDR3 bases are TGTGCCAGCAGCTTAGGCGCAGGGGCCGCGGCTCAGCCCCAGCATTTT. It codes for CASSLGAGAAAQPQHF.

The gene calls are TRBV9 and TRBJ2-3; 12 bases fit TRBD1. J lost 1 base, V lost 2 bases, and 5 bases had no gene match. Germline-derived CDR1 and CDR2 are SGDLS and YYNGEE. The length of the CDR3 is 17 residues. The CDR3 bases are TGTGCCAGCAGCGTCGGGACAGGGGGCTTTCGCACAGATACGCAGTATTTT. Translated: CASSVGTGGFRTDTQYF.

V is TRBV5-1 and J is TRBJ2-3; TRBD1 matches 9 bases. Germline V gene data show CDR1 as SGHRS and CDR2 as YFSETQ. J gave up 4 bases and V 0 bases, and 9 bases lay outside the gene matches. The CDR3 totals 17 residues. The CDR3 loop reads CASSLGQQGASADTQYF. The CDR3 coding sequence is TGCGCCAGCAGCTTGGGACAACAGGGGGCTAGTGCAGATACGCAGTATTTT.

V usage is TRBV19 and J usage is TRBJ2-2; weak D call: TRBD1 (5 bases). V lost 10 bases, J lost 1 base, and 13 bases lay in between. The V gene's germline CDR1 is LNHDA and CDR2 SQIVND (reference sequence). CDR3 length: 14 residues. CDR3 amino acids: CATLKGMNTGELFF. The CDR3 coding sequence is TGTGCCACCCTTAAGGGGATGAACACCGGGGAGCTGTTTTTT.

The rearrangement links TRBV4-2 to TRBJ2-4, with TRBD2 matching 8 bases. Germline V lookup: CDR1 LGHNA, CDR2 YNFKEQ. After removal of 0 bases from V and 4 bases from J, the junction contained 5 bases not matched to a gene. The CDR3 loop spans 16 amino acids. The CDR3 region has the DNA TGTGCCAGCAGCCAAGAAACTAGCGGTTTGAAAAACATTCAGTACTTC. It translates to CASSQETSGLKNIQYF.

This sequence joins TRBV5-6 and TRBJ1-2, with D perhaps matching TRBD1 (6 bases). V was trimmed by 6 bases and J by 6 bases, leaving 15 bases between them. This CDR3 is 13 amino acids long. Germline V gives CDR1 SGHDT, CDR2 YYEEEE. CDR3 protein: CASILGGTHGYTF. In DNA, the CDR3 is TGTGCCAGCATCCTGGGGGGCACCCATGGCTACACCTTC.